The 9 T cell receptor beta chains presented below share a single source sample, sequenced in a study. One entry per CDR3 protein results from TCRdb running MiXCR on the RT-PCR reads. Of 650,000 to 800,000 distinct CDR3 sequences listed, 14% are singletons. The sequencing input was memory CD4+ T cells from blood. These receptors originate from a female donor in good health, serving as a healthy control.

In this sample, this clonotype turned up a few times. This chain joins TRBV20-1 and TRBJ2-7; TRBD2 matches at 12 bases. CDR1 is DFQATT, CDR2 SNEGSKA, per germline (reference sequence). V shed 4 bases and J 7 bases; nucleotides not matched to a gene: 14. This CDR3 has 16 residues. The DNA of the CDR3 is TGCAGTGCTACACCGCCGGGACTAGCGGGTCAGGTGGAGCAGTACTTC. Amino acid sequence: CSATPPGLAGQVEQYF.

V is TRBV2 and J is TRBJ2-7; 9 bases align to TRBD1. Germline trimming cut 8 bases from V and 1 base from J; bases unmatched to any gene: 6. The length of the CDR3 is 14 residues. CDR1 is SNHLY and CDR2 is FYNNEI in the germline V gene. CDR3 in amino acids: CASHPGTGSYEQYF. The CDR3 DNA reads TGTGCCAGCCACCCCGGGACAGGGTCCTACGAGCAGTACTTC.

The chain couples TRBV5-1 to TRBJ1-2; 9 bases fit TRBD1. Losses at the gene ends were 4 bases for V and 6 bases for J; bases not matched to a gene: 7. CDR3 length: 14 amino acids. Per germline, CDR1 SGHRS and CDR2 YFSETQ. CDR3 protein: CASSPRTGADGYTF. The DNA of the CDR3 is TGCGCCAGCAGCCCTCGGACAGGGGCGGATGGCTACACCTTC.

This rearrangement joins TRBV10-2 to TRBJ2-1; 12 bases are shared with TRBD2. Trimming removed 6 bases from V and 6 bases from J; junction bases left unmatched: 3. The V gene's germline CDR1 is WSHSY and CDR2 SAAADI. This CDR3 is 14 amino acids long. As DNA, the CDR3 is TGCGCCAGCAGATTGACTAGCGGGAGCAATGAGCAGTTCTTC. Encoded protein: CASRLTSGSNEQFF.

This rearrangement joins TRBV20-1 to TRBJ1-4; tentatively, D is TRBD1 (5 bases). CDR3 length equals 13 residues. Trimming left V 1 base short and J 6 bases short, with 9 bases between. Germline CDR1 is DFQATT and CDR2 is SNEGSKA (reference sequence). Here the CDR3 DNA reads TGCAGTGCTAGAGGCAGGGTGGATGAAAAACTGTTTTTT. This gives the protein CSARGRVDEKLFF.

This clonotype appeared a few times. The rearrangement uses TRBV9 and TRBJ2-1, with 13 bases identical to TRBD2. V gave up 0 bases and J gave up 6 bases; unmatched junction bases: 12. Germline CDR1 reads SGDLS; CDR2 reads YYNGEE. The length of the CDR3 is 19 residues. Here the CDR3 DNA reads TGTGCCAGCAGCGTAGAGGGACTAGCGGGAAATAGGGCGGGCAATGAGCAGTTCTTC. This sequence encodes CASSVEGLAGNRAGNEQFF.

The chain recombines TRBV11-2 with TRBJ1-5, with D possibly being TRBD1 (5 bases). Germline CDR1 and CDR2: SGHAT and FQNNGV. V was pared by 0 bases and J by 9 bases, with 9 bases between. The CDR3 length is 13 residues. CDR3 sequence reads: CASSLDRRGPQHF. The CDR3 nucleotides read TGTGCCAGCAGCTTAGATCGAAGGGGGCCCCAGCATTTT.

The chain has TRBV20-1 and TRBJ1-1; tentatively, D is TRBD1 (5 bases). Germline CDR1 and CDR2: DFQATT and SNEGSKA (reference sequence). There are 13 residues in the CDR3. The ends were cut back, 2 bases at V and 4 bases at J, with 11 bases in the middle. This CDR3 reads CSARNSGSTEAFF. The CDR3 DNA sequence: TGCAGTGCTAGAAACTCAGGGAGCACTGAAGCTTTCTTT.

This clonotype came up many times. The V gene is TRBV20-1, the J gene TRBJ2-5; D unresolved. Per the germline V gene, CDR1 is DFQATT and CDR2 is SNEGSKA (reference sequence). CDR3 size: 13 residues. The ends were cut back, 6 bases at V and 2 bases at J, with 13 bases in the middle. CDR3 sequence: CSALAVQQETQYF. CDR3 coding DNA: TGCAGTGCCTTGGCGGTACAACAAGAGACCCAGTACTTC.